This entry lists 9 T cell receptor beta chains sequenced from one sample in a study of cytomegalovirus exposure and HLA in healthy donors. Use of 60 Vbeta and 13 Jbeta primers characterized the PCR. TCRdb keeps only in-frame clones here, not all; method: immunoSEQ multiplex PCR. The profile covers some 190,000 clones, with about 82% appearing a single time and 1.5% to 2% taken by the ten largest. Source material: PBMCs. The origin of the receptors is a woman under 40 in good health and CMV-seronegative.

The rearrangement links TRBV18 to TRBJ2-7, with TRBD1 as a possible D gene (6 bases). V lost 3 bases and J 4 bases, leaving 19 bases between the germline ends. Germline lookup yields CDR1 KGHSH and CDR2 LQKENI. The CDR3 is made up of 16 amino acids. In nucleotides, the CDR3 is TGTGCCAGCTCACCCCCTGTGAGGACAGACACTTACGAGCAGTACTTC. It encodes CASSPPVRTDTYEQYF.

The chain couples TRBV25-1 to TRBJ2-2; D is unresolved. Looked up from germline, CDR1 is MGHDK and CDR2 is SYGVNS. The CDR3 spans 14 residues. V was cut by 8 bases and J by 6 bases, with 16 bases left in between. DNA of the CDR3: TGTGCCAGCTGCCTACAGTGTCCCCCCGGGGAGCTGTTTTTT. Protein sequence: CASCLQCPPGELFF.

This clone was counted only a few times. This sequence joins TRBV7-9 and TRBJ2-7; a possible D gene is TRBD1 (5 bases). With 1 base removed from V and 5 bases from J, the gap between germline ends came to 12 bases. Germline CDR1 reads SEHNR; CDR2 reads FQNEAQ (reference sequence). This CDR3 is built from 14 residues. The CDR3 protein is CASSLGRESHEQYF. The CDR3 nucleotides are TGTGCCAGCAGCTTAGGCAGGGAAAGCCACGAGCAGTACTTC.

V is TRBV30 and J is TRBJ1-1, with D possibly being TRBD1 (5 bases). The CDR3 length is 14 residues. Trimming left V 0 bases short and J 1 base short, with 9 bases between. Germline-derived CDR1 and CDR2 are GTSNPN and SVGIG (reference sequence). The CDR3 loop reads CAWSVRGENTEAFF. The CDR3 DNA follows: TGTGCCTGGAGTGTACGGGGGGAGAACACTGAAGCTTTCTTT. Complete variable domain (other parts from reference TRBV30 and TRBJ1-1): SQTIHQWPATLVQPVGSPLSLECTVEGTSNPNLYWYRQAAGRGLQLLFYSVGIGQISSEVPQNLSASRPQDRQFILSSKKLLLSDSGFYLCAWSVRGENTEAFFGQGTRLTVV.

In its sample, this clone was seen once. CDR3 residues: CASSRLAGGSYEQYF. As DNA, the CDR3 is TGTGCCAGCAGTCGTCTAGCCGGGGGCTCCTACGAGCAGTACTTC. The rearrangement uses TRBV2 and TRBJ2-7; the D gene is possibly TRBD2 (6 bases). The V end was cut by 5 bases, the J end by 0 bases, with 14 bases between. Germline values: CDR1 SNHLY, CDR2 FYNNEI. The CDR3 contains 15 residues.

The V and J genes are TRBV6-4 and TRBJ2-7, with 16 bases identical to TRBD2. Germline CDR1 reads MRHNA; CDR2 reads SNTAGT. This CDR3 spans 17 amino acids. Unmatched junction bases numbered 3, after V lost 0 bases and J lost 4 bases. The CDR3 sequence: CASSDSGLAGGLYEQYF. DNA for the CDR3: TGTGCCAGCAGTGACTCGGGACTAGCGGGGGGGCTTTACGAGCAGTACTTC.

The chain uses TRBV2 and TRBJ2-5; 10 positions match TRBD2. This CDR3 has 14 amino acids. CDR1 SNHLY and CDR2 FYNNEI come from the germline V gene. V gave up 1 base and J gave up 5 bases; unmatched junction bases: 1. CDR3 sequence: CASSEGTSGETQYF. DNA for the CDR3: TGTGCCAGCAGTGAAGGGACTAGCGGTGAGACCCAGTACTTC. Full variable domain (rest looked up from reference TRBV2 and TRBJ2-5): EPEVTQTPSHQVTQMGQEVILRCVPISNHLYFYWYRQILGQKVEFLVSFYNNEISEKSEIFDDQFSVERPDGSNFTLKIRSTKLEDSAMYFCASSEGTSGETQYFGPGTRLLVL.

V is TRBV11-2 and J is TRBJ2-3, with D unclear. This CDR3 is built from 13 residues. Between the trimmed V and J ends, which lost 1 base and 1 base, there was a span of 3 bases. The germline V gene has CDR1 SGHAT and CDR2 FQNNGV. CDR3 DNA sequence: TGTGCCAGCAGCTTAGCGGGCACAGATACGCAGTATTTT. It encodes CASSLAGTDTQYF.

The rearrangement uses TRBV6-6 and TRBJ1-5, with 7 bases that match TRBD1. Germline V CDR1 and CDR2: MNHNY, SVGAGI (reference sequence). The CDR3 length is 15 residues. V lost 8 bases to trimming and J lost 4 bases; unmatched junction nucleotides: 11. CDR3 nucleotide sequence: TGTGCCAGCGGTAAGGGGGCGCAGTTAAATCAGCCCCAGCATTTT. Its protein is CASGKGAQLNQPQHF.